The 31 T cell receptor beta chains listed next were all sequenced from one sample in a study of beta chain features in type 1 diabetes. The antigens of these receptors remain unknown. General observations from the study: Type 1 diabetes patients showed a moderate but significant shortening of TCRB CDR3s in all four CD4+ subsets.

Since all of the isolated RNA was reverse transcribed, expressed TCRB transcripts were what got sequenced. Clones were read by immunoSEQ multiplex PCR, and TCRdb kept only the in-frame ones, dropping some. In the table there are 200,000 to 250,000 clones, 11% to 15% of which are singletons. The sequenced sample was naive CD4+ T cells from blood. The receptor set was obtained from a man in his thirties or forties with type 1 diabetes.

The chain joins TRBV19 to TRBJ2-1; no clear D gene. The V end was cut by 6 bases, the J end by 10 bases, with 16 bases between. Germline V gives CDR1 LNHDA, CDR2 SQIVND (reference sequence). This CDR3 spans 13 amino acids. The chain's CDR3 is CASRSPALGEQFF. Here the CDR3 DNA reads TGTGCCAGTAGATCCCCCGCTCTCGGGGAGCAGTTCTTC. Variable domain in full (rest from reference TRBV19 and TRBJ2-1): DGGITQSPKYLFRKEGQNVTLSCEQNLNHDAMYWYRQDPGQGLRLIYYSQIVNDFQKGDIAEGYSVSREKKESFPLTVTSAQKNPTAFYLCASRSPALGEQFFGPGTRLTVL.

This clone occurred a few times. V and J are TRBV18 and TRBJ2-1; 7 nucleotides match TRBD1. Germline lookup yields CDR1 KGHSH and CDR2 LQKENI. V lost 6 bases, J lost 5 bases, and 10 bases stayed unmatched. The CDR3 has 15 amino acids. The CDR3 nucleotides are TGTGCCAGCTCTCTCCGGAGACAGGGAGACAATGAGCAGTTCTTC. Translated: CASSLRRQGDNEQFF.

CDR3 nucleotide sequence: TGTGCCAGTACCCCCTCTCACCCGGGACAGGGAAGCTCCTACAATGAGCAGTTCTTC. Protein: CASTPSHPGQGSSYNEQFF. The rearrangement uses TRBV19 and TRBJ2-1, with 9 bases identical to TRBD1. The length of the CDR3 is 19 residues. Germline CDR1 LNHDA, CDR2 SQIVND (reference sequence). V was pared by 7 bases and J by 0 bases, with 16 bases of the junction left unmatched.

This sequence joins TRBV7-9 and TRBJ2-1; a weak D match, TRBD2 (6 bases). Germline-derived CDR1 and CDR2 are SEHNR and FQNEAQ (reference sequence). V was shortened by 5 bases and J by 0 bases, with 14 bases between the two germline ends. The CDR3 is 16 residues long. The CDR3 DNA is TGTGCCAGCAGCGGATGGGACTCCAGCTCCTACAATGAGCAGTTCTTC. It is translated as CASSGWDSSSYNEQFF.

CDR3 bases: TGTGCCAGCAGCTTAGTTGGACAGGGTGGGGATACGCAGTATTTT. This gives the protein CASSLVGQGGDTQYF. The V gene is TRBV7-2, the J gene TRBJ2-3, with 8 bases matching TRBD1. Germline lookup yields CDR1 SGHTA and CDR2 FQGNSA. With 1 base clipped from V and 6 bases from J, the junction kept 6 bases outside the gene matches. The CDR3 has 15 residues.

This clone was seen more than once but under ten times. The chain combines TRBV29-1 with TRBJ2-3, with D hard to call. CDR3 size: 15 residues. Between the trimmed V and J ends, which lost 1 base and 3 bases, there was a span of 14 bases. Germline lookup yields CDR1 SQVTM and CDR2 ANQGSEA. In DNA form, the CDR3 reads TGCAGCGTTGAAGTGGGCACCAGGTGGACAGATACGCAGTATTTT. Translating it yields CSVEVGTRWTDTQYF.

For this clone: The identical CDR3 is also encoded by other nucleotide sequences in the sample. This chain links TRBV5-1 with TRBJ1-5, with 9 positions matching TRBD1. Looked up from germline, CDR1 is SGHRS and CDR2 is YFSETQ. CDR3 size: 14 residues. After removal of 4 bases from V and 7 bases from J, the junction contained 6 bases not matched to a gene. The CDR3 reads CASSPDRGGQPQHF. CDR3 bases: TGCGCCAGCAGCCCGGACAGGGGTGGACAGCCCCAGCATTTT. The full variable domain, in which reference TRBV5-1 and TRBJ1-5 provide the parts outside the CDR3, is KAGVTQTPRYLIKTRGQQVTLSCSPISGHRSVSWYQQTPGQGLQFLFEYFSETQRNKGNFPGRFSGRQFSNSRSEMNVSTLELGDSALYLCASSPDRGGQPQHFGDGTRLSIL.

This clone was recorded a few times. The chain employs TRBV5-1 and TRBJ1-5, with unresolved D. V shed 1 base and J shed 5 bases, with 7 bases lying between them. Germline V gene lookup returns CDR1 SGHRS and CDR2 YFSETQ. The CDR3 loop spans 13 amino acids. Here the CDR3 reads CASSLSTDQPQHF. The CDR3 bases are TGCGCCAGCAGCTTGAGCACCGATCAGCCCCAGCATTTT.

The chain has TRBV5-6 and TRBJ1-3; 7 nucleotides align to TRBD1. The V and J ends lost 3 bases and 2 bases, in that order; junction bases with no gene match: 8. Per the germline V gene, CDR1 is SGHDT and CDR2 is YYEEEE. The CDR3 loop spans 16 amino acids. The CDR3 reads CASSWDRSGPGNTIYF. In nucleotides, the CDR3 is TGTGCCAGCAGCTGGGACAGATCAGGACCTGGAAACACCATATATTTT.

This clone was recorded a few times. This chain connects TRBV5-6 to TRBJ1-5, with D hard to call. The V end was cut by 0 bases, the J end by 3 bases, with 13 bases between. The germline gives CDR1 SGHDT, CDR2 YYEEEE. CDR3 length: 16 amino acids. Here the CDR3 DNA reads TGTGCCAGCAGCTTGGCACCGGGTTTCGACAATCAGCCCCAGCATTTT. Amino acids: CASSLAPGFDNQPQHF.

The rearrangement links TRBV2 to TRBJ2-5; 10 bases fit TRBD1. Germline CDR1 reads SNHLY; CDR2 reads FYNNEI. V gave up 4 bases and J gave up 5 bases; unmatched junction bases: 10. There are 16 residues in the CDR3. This CDR3 is CASSGQDRGHEETQYF. CDR3 in DNA: TGTGCCAGCAGTGGCCAAGACAGGGGGCATGAGGAGACCCAGTACTTC.

This clone was detected only a few times. This chain joins TRBV18 and TRBJ2-1; D may be TRBD2 (6 bases). The V gene lost 2 bases and the J gene lost 4 bases, with 6 bases spanning the gap. Germline V CDR1 and CDR2: KGHSH, LQKENI. The CDR3 loop spans 13 amino acids. CDR3 region: CASSPAGYNEQFF. The CDR3 DNA reads TGTGCCAGCTCACCAGCGGGATACAATGAGCAGTTCTTC.

The chain joins TRBV19 to TRBJ1-1; TRBD1 agrees at 11 bases. Germline V gives CDR1 LNHDA, CDR2 SQIVND (reference sequence). This CDR3 contains 15 residues. The ends lost 6 bases at V and 2 bases at J; junction bases unmatched: 5. The CDR3, as DNA: TGTGCCAGTAGACGGGGACAGGGGGGAAACACTGAAGCTTTCTTT. Residues: CASRRGQGGNTEAFF. Combining the CDR3 with reference TRBV19 and TRBJ1-1 gives the whole variable domain DGGITQSPKYLFRKEGQNVTLSCEQNLNHDAMYWYRQDPGQGLRLIYYSQIVNDFQKGDIAEGYSVSREKKESFPLTVTSAQKNPTAFYLCASRRGQGGNTEAFFGQGTRLTVV.

This chain joins TRBV7-9 and TRBJ2-2, with D possibly TRBD1 on 6 matching bases. Deletions cut 3 bases from V and 7 bases from J, with 12 bases between. The CDR3 runs to 14 residues. The germline CDR1 and CDR2 sequences are SEHNR and FQNEAQ (reference sequence). CDR3 in amino acids: CASSFTGLVGELFF. The CDR3 DNA sequence: TGTGCCAGCAGCTTCACAGGGTTGGTCGGGGAGCTGTTTTTT.

The V call is TRBV23-1, the J call TRBJ2-7; possibly TRBD2 for D (6 bases). TRBV23-1 has ORF status, its function being uncertain. V lost 6 bases, J lost 3 bases, and 24 bases lay in between. This CDR3 contains 17 residues. CDR3 amino acids: CASSRYATGGEGYEQYF. CDR3 sequence (DNA): TGCGCCAGCAGCCGGTATGCGACCGGGGGTGAGGGCTACGAGCAGTACTTC.

The rearrangement links TRBV10-3 to TRBJ2-7; the match to TRBD1 covers 7 bases. V lost 2 bases and J lost 3; bases outside the gene matches: 7. Per the germline V gene, CDR1 is ENHRY and CDR2 is SYGVKD. This CDR3 has 15 amino acids. CDR3 sequence (DNA): TGTGCCATCAGTGAGCCAGGGGGTGGGGACTACGAGCAGTACTTC. Its protein product is CAISEPGGGDYEQYF.

This rearrangement joins TRBV7-2 to TRBJ2-5, with no clear D. V lost 5 bases, J lost 7 bases, and 17 bases lay in between. The CDR3 loop spans 14 amino acids. Germline V gene lookup returns CDR1 SGHTA and CDR2 FQGNSA. CDR3 DNA: TGTGCCAGCAGCAGCCGGGTTATCCCGCGGACCCAGTACTTC. Translated: CASSSRVIPRTQYF.

This clone was recorded a few times. CDR3: CASSLSADRVAFF. For the CDR3, the DNA is TGTGCCAGCAGTTTATCCGCTGACAGGGTAGCTTTCTTT. This sequence joins TRBV27 and TRBJ1-1; 7 nucleotides agree with TRBD1. J was trimmed by 10 bases and V by 0 bases; bases with no gene match: 5. Germline V CDR1 and CDR2: MNHEY, SMNVEV (reference sequence). The CDR3 loop spans 13 amino acids.

J is TRBJ2-7 and V is TRBV7-9, with 11 bases that match TRBD1. V was pared by 3 bases and J by 2 bases, with 3 bases of the junction left unmatched. Germline V gene data show CDR1 as SEHNR and CDR2 as FQNEAQ (reference sequence). CDR3 length: 15 residues. The CDR3 coding sequence is TGTGCCAGCAGCTTGGGACAGGGGGTCGCCTACGAGCAGTACTTC. It is translated as CASSLGQGVAYEQYF.

The chain uses TRBV27 and TRBJ2-7; no clear D gene. V lost 3 bases and J 5 bases, leaving 5 bases between the germline ends. CDR1 and CDR2 (germline): MNHEY, SMNVEV (reference sequence). The CDR3 runs to 11 residues. The CDR3 loop is CASSFIHEQYF. The DNA of the CDR3 is TGTGCCAGCAGTTTTATCCACGAGCAGTACTTC.

V and J are TRBV11-2 and TRBJ2-7; D is unresolved. The CDR3 extends over 12 amino acids. V dropped 1 base and J dropped 6 bases, with 7 bases sitting between them. Germline V gene lookup returns CDR1 SGHAT and CDR2 FQNNGV. CDR3 sequence (DNA): TGTGCCAGCAGCTTAGCCCCGGGCGAGCAGTACTTC. This sequence encodes CASSLAPGEQYF.

This clone has a handful of counts. This rearrangement joins TRBV5-1 to TRBJ1-4; 9 positions match TRBD1. Losses at the gene ends were 4 bases for V and 7 bases for J; bases not matched to a gene: 2. Germline values: CDR1 SGHRS, CDR2 YFSETQ. The CDR3 spans 13 residues. CDR3 sequence: CASSRDRAEKLFF. The CDR3 bases are TGCGCCAGCAGCCGGGACAGGGCTGAAAAACTGTTTTTT.

This clone was seen once. V usage is TRBV5-1 and J usage is TRBJ1-4; 7 positions match TRBD1. Germline CDR1 is SGHRS and CDR2 is YFSETQ. This CDR3 spans 15 amino acids. The V segment lost 4 bases and the J segment 0 bases; nucleotides outside the gene matches: 3. The CDR3 coding sequence is TGCGCCAGCAGCATAGGGACAGCAACTAATGAAAAACTGTTTTTT. It is translated as CASSIGTATNEKLFF.

In its sample, this clone was seen a few times. V and J are TRBV30 and TRBJ2-1, with D perhaps TRBD2 (7 bases). With 3 bases removed from V and 5 bases from J, the gap between germline ends came to 23 bases. This CDR3 region has 17 residues. Germline CDR1 and CDR2: GTSNPN and SVGIG (reference sequence). CDR3 bases: TGTGCCTGGAGCTTCGCGGGGGCCAAAAGCGGGCACAATGAGCAGTTCTTC. It is translated as CAWSFAGAKSGHNEQFF.

The gene calls are TRBV12-5 and TRBJ2-5; 7 bases line up with TRBD1. Trimming took 6 bases from V and 5 from J; bases not matched to a gene: 6. The CDR3 has 13 residues. Germline CDR1 reads LGHNT; CDR2 reads FRNRAP. CDR3 nucleotide sequence: TGTGCTAGTGGCCAAGACAGGGCCGAGACCCAGTACTTC. Amino acid sequence: CASGQDRAETQYF.

This clone was observed a handful of times. The gene calls are TRBV21-1 and TRBJ2-7; the table's D gene call, TRBD1, was not cross checked with the DNA. TRBV21-1 is designated a pseudogene. This CDR3 is 16 amino acids long. The chain's CDR3 is CASSKDGDSTPYEQYF. The CDR3, as DNA: TGTGCCAGCAGCAAAGATGGCGACAGTACCCCCTACGAGCAGTACTTC.

This clone was seen a few times. Other DNA sequences in this sample translate to the same CDR3. The chain links TRBV18 to TRBJ1-3; D unresolved. The ends were cut back, 3 bases at V and 0 bases at J, with 6 bases in the middle. The germline V gene has CDR1 KGHSH and CDR2 LQKENI. The CDR3 is made up of 14 amino acids. The CDR3 here is CASSPDSSGNTIYF. Written as DNA, the CDR3 is TGTGCCAGCTCACCTGATAGCTCTGGAAACACCATATATTTT.

The genes are TRBV9 and TRBJ1-4, with unresolved D. Germline CDR1 is SGDLS and CDR2 is YYNGEE. V lost 4 bases to trimming and J lost 7 bases, with 14 bases between them. The CDR3 sequence is 14 residues long. The CDR3 DNA sequence: TGTGCCAGCAGCTTCCGGGAAAAGGGTGAAAAACTGTTTTTT. This encodes CASSFREKGEKLFF.

The V call is TRBV21-1, the J call TRBJ2-7; the table calls TRBD2, which could not be checked here. TRBV21-1 is a pseudogene. There are 15 residues in the CDR3. CDR3 in amino acids: CAKGTGDFHPYEQYF. The CDR3, as DNA: TGTGCCAAGGGGACGGGGGACTTCCACCCCTACGAGCAGTACTTC.

This clone was observed a handful of times. V and J are TRBV29-1 and TRBJ2-3; a possible D gene is TRBD1 (5 bases). CDR1 and CDR2 (germline): SQVTM, ANQGSEA. V was clipped by 3 bases and J by 2 bases, with 9 bases between them. This CDR3 region has 13 residues. CDR3: CSVDQGFTDTQYF. In nucleotides, the CDR3 is TGCAGCGTTGATCAGGGATTCACAGATACGCAGTATTTT.

The J gene is TRBJ2-2, the V gene TRBV11-3; 7 nucleotides line up with TRBD2. The germline CDR1 and CDR2 sequences are SGHNT and YENEEA. V was pared by 1 base and J by 4 bases, with 0 bases of the junction left unmatched. There are 14 residues in the CDR3. DNA of the CDR3: TGTGCCAGCAGCTTAGGACTAGCCACCGGGGAGCTGTTTTTT. It specifies CASSLGLATGELFF. Variable domain in full (rest from reference TRBV11-3 and TRBJ2-2): EAGVVQSPRYKIIEKKQPVAFWCNPISGHNTLYWYLQNLGQGPELLIRYENEEAVDDSQLPKDRFSAERLKGVDSTLKIQPAELGDSAVYLCASSLGLATGELFFGEGSRLTVL.